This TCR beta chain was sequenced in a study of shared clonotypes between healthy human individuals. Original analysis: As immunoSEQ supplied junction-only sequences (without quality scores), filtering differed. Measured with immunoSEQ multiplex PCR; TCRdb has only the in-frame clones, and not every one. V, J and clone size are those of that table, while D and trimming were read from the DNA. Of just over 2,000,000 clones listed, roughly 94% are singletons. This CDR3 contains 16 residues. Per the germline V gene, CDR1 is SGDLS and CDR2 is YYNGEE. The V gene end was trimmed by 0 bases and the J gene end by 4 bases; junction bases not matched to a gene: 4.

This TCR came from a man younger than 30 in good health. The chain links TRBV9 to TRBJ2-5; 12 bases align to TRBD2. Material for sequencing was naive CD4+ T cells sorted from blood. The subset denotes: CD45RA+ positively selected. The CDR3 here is CASSVGGLAGSETQYF. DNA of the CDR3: TGTGCCAGCAGCGTAGGTGGACTAGCGGGATCAGAGACCCAGTACTTC.